The 2 T cell receptor beta chains below come from one sample, sequenced in a study of T cells after yellow fever vaccination. TCRdb re-derived calls from the 5' RACE reads in MiXCR, one entry per CDR3 protein. The sample lists some 550,000 distinct CDR3 sequences; roughly a fifth were seen once. The source was PBMCs, collected 15 days after the yellow fever booster vaccination. The receptors were sampled from a man aged 25-45 years who received the YFV17D yellow fever vaccine.

The chain links TRBV24-1 to TRBJ2-1; D uncertain. Germline CDR1 is KGHDR and CDR2 is SFDVKD. The ends were cut back, 1 base at V and 6 bases at J, with 6 bases in the middle. CDR3 length equals 13 residues. CDR3 residues: CATSDLVRNEQFF. CDR3 bases: TGTGCCACCAGTGATTTAGTCCGCAATGAGCAGTTCTTC.

This chain joins TRBV7-2 and TRBJ2-3, with D perhaps TRBD2 (5 bases). Per germline, CDR1 SGHTA and CDR2 FQGNSA. V lost 5 bases, J lost 1 base, and 10 bases lay in between. The CDR3 spans 14 residues. The CDR3 spells CASSITRGTDTQYF. The CDR3 coding sequence is TGTGCCAGCAGCATCACGAGGGGCACAGATACGCAGTATTTT. Full variable domain (missing parts from reference TRBV7-2 and TRBJ2-3): GAGVSQSPSNKVTEKGKDVELRCDPISGHTALYWYRQSLGQGLEFLIYFQGNSAPDKSGLPSDRFSAERTGGSVSTLTIQRTQQEDSAVYLCASSITRGTDTQYFGPGTRLTVL.